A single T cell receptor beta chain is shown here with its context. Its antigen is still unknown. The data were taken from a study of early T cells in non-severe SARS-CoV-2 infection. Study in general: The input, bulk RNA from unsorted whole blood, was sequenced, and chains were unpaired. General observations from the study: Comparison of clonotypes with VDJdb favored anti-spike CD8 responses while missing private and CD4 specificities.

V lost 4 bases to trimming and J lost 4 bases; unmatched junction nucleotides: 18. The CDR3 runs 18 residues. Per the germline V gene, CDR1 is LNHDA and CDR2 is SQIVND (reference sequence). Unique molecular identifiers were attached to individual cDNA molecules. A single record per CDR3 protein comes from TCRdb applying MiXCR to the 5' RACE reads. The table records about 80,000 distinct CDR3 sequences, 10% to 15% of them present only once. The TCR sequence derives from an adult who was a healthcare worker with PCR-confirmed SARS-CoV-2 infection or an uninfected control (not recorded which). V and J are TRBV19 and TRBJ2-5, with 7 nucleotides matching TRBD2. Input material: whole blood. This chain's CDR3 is CASSNPRTSALRAETQYF. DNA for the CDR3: TGTGCCAGTAGTAACCCCCGAACTAGCGCCCTAAGGGCAGAGACCCAGTACTTC.